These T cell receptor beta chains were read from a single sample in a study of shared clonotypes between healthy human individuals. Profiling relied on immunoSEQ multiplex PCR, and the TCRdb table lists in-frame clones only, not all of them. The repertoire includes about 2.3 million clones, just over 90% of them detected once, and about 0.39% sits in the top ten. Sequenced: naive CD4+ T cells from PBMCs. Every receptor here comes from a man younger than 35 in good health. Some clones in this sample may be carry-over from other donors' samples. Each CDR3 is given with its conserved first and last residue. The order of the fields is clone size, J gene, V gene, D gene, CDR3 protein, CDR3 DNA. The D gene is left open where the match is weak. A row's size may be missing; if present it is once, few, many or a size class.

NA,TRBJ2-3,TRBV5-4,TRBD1,CASSHPTGSTDTQYF,TGTGCCAGCAGCCATCCGACAGGGTCCACAGATACGCAGTATTTT
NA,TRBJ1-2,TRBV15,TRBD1,CATSRGGRDRANYGYTF,TGTGCCACCAGCAGAGGCGGCCGGGACAGGGCGAACTATGGCTACACCTTC
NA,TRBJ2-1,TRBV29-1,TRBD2,CSAGASGRAEVPFF,TGCAGCGCTGGGGCTAGCGGGAGGGCAGAGGTTCCGTTCTTC
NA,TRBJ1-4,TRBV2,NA,CASTSGEKLFF,TGTGCCAGCACATCGGGCGAAAAACTGTTTTTT
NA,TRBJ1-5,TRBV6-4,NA,CASSMGGNQPQHF,TGTGCCAGCAGTATGGGTGGCAATCAGCCCCAGCATTTT
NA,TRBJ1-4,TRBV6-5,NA,CASKGATNEKLFF,TGTGCCAGCAAAGGGGCAACTAATGAAAAACTGTTTTTT
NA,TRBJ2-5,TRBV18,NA,CASSRRQETQYF,TGTGCCAGCTCACGCCGTCAAGAGACCCAGTACTTC
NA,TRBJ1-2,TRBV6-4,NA,CASSEEALPLYGYTF,TGTGCCAGCAGCGAAGAGGCCTTGCCCCTCTATGGCTACACCTTC
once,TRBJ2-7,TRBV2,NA,CASSPRREIYEQYF,TGTGCCAGCAGTCCAAGAAGGGAAATCTACGAGCAGTACTTC
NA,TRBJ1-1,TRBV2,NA,CASSEAGGDTEAFF,TGTGCCAGCAGTGAAGCAGGCGGGGACACTGAAGCTTTCTTT
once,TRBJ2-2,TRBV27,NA,CASSTTAASGELFF,TGTGCCAGCAGCACAACCGCGGCGTCCGGGGAGCTGTTTTTT
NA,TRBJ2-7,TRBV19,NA,CASSSQTPDSYEQYF,TGTGCCAGTAGTAGTCAGACCCCGGACTCCTACGAGCAGTACTTC
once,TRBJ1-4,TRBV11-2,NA,CASSLIAGAWDEKLFF,TGTGCCAGCAGCTTAATTGCGGGGGCTTGGGATGAAAAACTGTTTTTT
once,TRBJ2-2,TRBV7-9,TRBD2,CASSRGLAGNTGELFF,TGTGCCAGCAGCCGAGGACTAGCGGGGAACACCGGGGAGCTGTTTTTT
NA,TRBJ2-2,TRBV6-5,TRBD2,CASSSGRGGTGELFF,TGTGCCAGTTCTAGCGGGAGGGGGGGCACCGGGGAGCTGTTTTTT
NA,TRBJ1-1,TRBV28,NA,CASSVPPNTEAFF,TGTGCCAGCAGTGTACCCCCGAACACTGAAGCTTTCTTT
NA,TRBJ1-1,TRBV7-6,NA,CASSFQLNTEAFF,TGTGCCAGCAGCTTTCAGTTGAACACTGAAGCTTTCTTT
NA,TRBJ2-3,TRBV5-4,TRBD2,CASSLADGRVSTDTQYF,TGTGCCAGCAGCTTGGCGGACGGGAGGGTGAGCACAGATACGCAGTATTTT
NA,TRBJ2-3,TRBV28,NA,CASSFGGSTDTQYF,TGTGCCAGCAGCTTCGGGGGTAGCACAGATACGCAGTATTTT
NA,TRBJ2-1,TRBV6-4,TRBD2,CASRGGTSGSRLNEQFF,TGTGCCAGCAGAGGAGGGACTAGCGGGAGTCGGTTGAATGAGCAGTTCTTC
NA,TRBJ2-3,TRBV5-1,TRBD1,CASSRGQAGPDTQYF,TGCGCCAGCAGCAGGGGACAGGCGGGCCCAGATACGCAGTATTTT
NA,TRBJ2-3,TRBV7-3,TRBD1,CASSPGTGGLVTDTQYF,TGTGCCAGCAGCCCAGGGACAGGGGGCTTAGTAACAGATACGCAGTATTTT
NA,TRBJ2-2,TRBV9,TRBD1,CASSVGQGAWTGELFF,TGTGCCAGCAGCGTCGGCCAGGGGGCGTGGACCGGGGAGCTGTTTTTT
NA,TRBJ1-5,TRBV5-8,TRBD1,CASSTTGGGNQPQHF,TGTGCCAGCAGCACAACAGGGGGCGGCAATCAGCCCCAGCATTTT
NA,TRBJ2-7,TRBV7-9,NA,CASSPNSYEQYF,TGTGCCAGCAGCCCGAACAGTTACGAGCAGTACTTC
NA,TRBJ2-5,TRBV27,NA,CASSSVSGVWETQYF,TGTGCCAGCAGTTCCGTTTCAGGGGTTTGGGAGACCCAGTACTTC
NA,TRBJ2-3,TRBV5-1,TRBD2,CASAGTSRDTQYF,TGCGCCAGTGCCGGGACTAGCAGGGACACGCAGTATTTT
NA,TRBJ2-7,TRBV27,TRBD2,CASSLMAGVEEQYF,TGTGCCAGCAGTTTAATGGCGGGAGTAGAAGAGCAGTACTTC
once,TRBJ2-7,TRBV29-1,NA,CSVVVVGRGYEQYF,TGCAGCGTCGTCGTCGTGGGACGCGGCTACGAGCAGTACTTC
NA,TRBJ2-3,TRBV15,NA,CATSRDRALRTDTQYF,TGTGCCACCAGCAGAGACCGGGCCCTACGCACAGATACGCAGTATTTT
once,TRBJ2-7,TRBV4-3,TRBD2,CASWKIASGRAFPYEQYF,TGCGCCAGCTGGAAGATAGCTAGCGGGAGAGCCTTCCCTTACGAGCAGTACTTC
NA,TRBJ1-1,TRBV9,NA,CASSASTMNTEAFF,TGTGCCAGCAGCGCCTCGACCATGAACACTGAAGCTTTCTTT
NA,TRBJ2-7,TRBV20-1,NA,CSAGRDSEQYF,TGCAGTGCGGGTAGGGATAGCGAGCAGTACTTC
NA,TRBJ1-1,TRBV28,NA,CASSLGPGGRNTEAFF,TGTGCCAGCAGTCTTGGCCCGGGGGGGCGGAACACTGAAGCTTTCTTT
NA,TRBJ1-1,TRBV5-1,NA,CASSFWTGPNTEAFF,TGCGCCAGCAGCTTTTGGACGGGCCCGAACACTGAAGCTTTCTTT
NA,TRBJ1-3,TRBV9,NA,CASSVAGDPPGNTIYF,TGTGCCAGCAGCGTAGCGGGGGACCCCCCTGGAAACACCATATATTTT
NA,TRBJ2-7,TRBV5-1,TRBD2,CASAITSGSAGEQYF,TGCGCCAGCGCCATAACTAGCGGGAGTGCGGGCGAGCAGTACTTC
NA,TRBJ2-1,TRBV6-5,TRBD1,CASRGTGVSDEQFF,TGTGCCAGTCGCGGGACAGGGGTCTCTGATGAGCAGTTCTTC
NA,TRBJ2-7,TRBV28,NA,CASSFPGQAYEQYF,TGTGCCAGCAGTTTCCCTGGGCAGGCCTACGAGCAGTACTTC
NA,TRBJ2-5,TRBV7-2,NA,CASSLGPQETQYF,TGTGCCAGCAGCTTAGGCCCCCAAGAGACCCAGTACTTC
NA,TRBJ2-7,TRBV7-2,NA,CASSLGQGAYEQYF,TGTGCCAGCAGCTTAGGGCAGGGAGCCTACGAGCAGTACTTC
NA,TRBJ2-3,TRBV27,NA,CASSLRGRASTDTQYF,TGTGCCAGCAGTTTAAGGGGCAGGGCCAGCACAGATACGCAGTATTTT
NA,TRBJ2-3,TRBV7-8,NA,CASSPGTSRNTQYF,TGTGCCAGCAGCCCAGGGACCTCAAGGAATACGCAGTATTTT
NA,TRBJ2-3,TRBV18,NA,CASSPIIMGLLPSTDTQYF,TGTGCCAGCTCACCGATTATAATGGGACTCCTACCTAGCACAGATACGCAGTATTTT
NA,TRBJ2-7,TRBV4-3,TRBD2,CASSQAAGIQSSYEQYF,TGCGCCAGCAGCCAAGCAGCGGGGATACAAAGCTCCTACGAGCAGTACTTC